A single TCR beta chain is shown here with its context. The clone's antigen remains unknown. One base away there is no much larger clone; base qualities are not given. The sample is drawn from a study of blood T cell repertoires in COVID-19 (dated by TCRdb to 2020 to 2022). Regarding the complete study: Collaborator samples came from the United States, Italy and Spain and covered acute and convalescent phases of COVID-19. The prospective study material was composed of cDNA or gDNA derived from T cells, B-cell-depleted T cells, or PBMCs. The dataset comprised deeply sampled blood TCRbeta repertoires from subjects exposed to, actively infected with, or recovered from COVID-19. The repertoires were made available in a free public database intended to serve as a resource for research on the immune response to SARS-CoV-2. Samples were obtained from the ongoing ImmuneRACE study (first 160 participants) and from 1,254 subjects provided by 6 global collaborators. Nearly every sample came with metadata listing a de-identified subject ID, COVID-19 status, age in years and sex. Where HLA class I and class II types were available, the types were taken from metadata supplied by the sample provider, not from assay-based typing.

The immunoSEQ Assay, a bias-controlled multiplex PCR, was used to amplify TCRbeta CDR3 regions from genomic DNA. The study's processing was this. The number of nucleated cells in each sample was estimated from the amplification of reference gene primers within the assay. To quantify the absolute abundance of each unique TCRbeta CDR3 rearrangement, sequence reads were collapsed and filtered. For each sample, productive Simpson clonality was calculated by taking the square root of Simpson's diversity index across productive rearrangements. Sourced from immuneACCESS, this table was stored by TCRdb with only in-frame sequences that have V and J called. A share of the clones is absent; for the studies checked, an unresolved V gene accounts for under half, and the remainder has no known explanation. The V and J calls and clone size are taken from that table; D and trimming were inferred from the DNA. A total of roughly 170,000 clones appear in this sample, about 87% of them only once. The ten largest clones take up 0.85% to 0.95% of the sample.

Findings and caveats that apply to the study as a whole: The amount of clinical and demographic metadata varied by source and participant and was provided uncurated.

Trimming removed 3 bases from V and 4 bases from J; the gene matches leave 14 bases unexplained. Sequences SGDLS (CDR1) and YYNGEE (CDR2) are obtained from the germline V gene. The cysteine opens and the phenylalanine closes a CDR3 of 17 amino acids. This entry keeps only the CDR3 DNA: 51 bases, framed from base 1. Another Seattle source contributed samples from volunteer blood donors who had recovered from COVID-19. The collaborating institutions used their own protocols to collect whole blood in K2EDTA tubes. For TCRbeta analysis, collaborators shipped samples in one of three forms: frozen whole blood, isolated PBMCs, or DNA extracted from either of those sample types.

This sequence uses TRBV9 and TRBJ1-1, with TRBD1 identical over 8 junction bases. Source material: peripheral blood. The TCR originated in a woman in her late teens or twenties who had recovered from COVID-19. The CDR3 amino acid sequence is: CASSGRDDDRGATEAFF. The DNA sequence reads TGTGCCAGCAGCGGACGAGATGACGACAGGGGTGCCACTGAAGCTTTCTTT.